This T cell receptor beta chain was documented in a study of technical replicates of blood from several donors. Looked up from germline, CDR1 is SGHAT and CDR2 is FQDESV (reference sequence). The CDR3 runs to 13 residues. Between the trimmed V and J ends, which lost 4 bases and 5 bases, there was a span of 12 bases. Libraries were prepared by immunoSEQ multiplex PCR; TCRdb keeps only in-frame clonotypes and omits some of them. This sample has under 70,000 clones, with approximately 91% found just once. Sequenced input: PBMCs. This chain links TRBV11-1 with TRBJ2-7, with D perhaps matching TRBD2 (5 bases). This sequence originates from a human donor in good health. Some clones in this sample may be carry-over from other donors' samples. CDR3 in DNA: TGTGCCAGCAGCTGGGCCGGGATCGACGAGCAGTACTTC. Protein product: CASSWAGIDEQYF.